Given below is one T cell receptor (beta chain) in context. Its antigen remains unknown. After isolation, RNA underwent reverse transcription to generate cDNA as the sequencing template. Repertoires were generated with immunoSEQ multiplex PCR, while TCRdb's copy carries only in-frame clones and drops some. The sample carries 270,000 or so clones, nearly 60% recorded once. The data belong to a study of CD8+ T cells in alopecia areata. Study-wide background: Among treated patients, severity was scored by affected scalp area percentage.

Study results and limitations: Clonality in lesional scalp, especially alopecia totalis/universalis, exceeded that of normal scalp. TCR sharing was clearer in mice than between patients, perhaps partly owing to patient HLA diversity.

Germline CDR1 is SGHRS and CDR2 is YFSETQ. The CDR3 extends over 15 amino acids. With 1 base removed from V and 0 bases from J, the gap between germline ends came to 7 bases. Treatment specified: oral pan-JAK inhibitor, 5-10 mg twice daily. Lesional scalp tissue (obtained by punch biopsy) and peripheral blood were collected from alopecia areata patients. This specimen was CD4+ T cells sorted from blood, taken at week 24, from a patient treated with tofacitinib. The gene calls are TRBV5-1 and TRBJ2-2; D gene unclear. The clonotype originates from a human donor with alopecia areata. For the CDR3, the DNA is TGCGCCAGCAGCTTGATAGGGACGAACACCGGGGAGCTGTTTTTT. Amino acid sequence: CASSLIGTNTGELFF.